A selection of T cell receptor beta chains follows, all from one sample in a study of blood T cell repertoires in COVID-19. Profiling relied on immunoSEQ multiplex PCR, and the TCRdb table lists in-frame clones only, not all of them. The sample lists some 75,000 clones; 85% to 90% were seen once. The sequenced sample was peripheral blood. These receptors all come from a man in his 60s with acute or convalescent COVID-19. CDR3s include the opening cysteine and the closing phenylalanine or tryptophan. The D gene is left open where the match is weak.

J gene | D gene | V gene | CDR3 protein
TRBJ1-3 | - | TRBV3-1/TRBV3-2 | CASSQEGRSSGNTIYF
TRBJ2-2 | TRBD1 | TRBV7-8 | CASSLGTGFGELFF
TRBJ2-5 | TRBD2 | TRBV18 | CASSPPTGGPGETQYF
TRBJ2-7 | - | TRBV28 | CACTGSRIGEQYF
TRBJ2-5 | - | TRBV19 | CASSSRGYQETQYF
TRBJ2-7 | - | TRBV5-5 | CASSGGLSYEQYF
TRBJ2-7 | - | TRBV9 | CASSAEGFSYEQYF
TRBJ1-4 | - | TRBV5-1 | CASSDQGFDEKLFF
TRBJ2-2 | TRBD1 | TRBV10-2 | CASTEGDRQMNTGELFF
TRBJ1-1 | - | TRBV10-1 | CASTQSRGTQAFF
TRBJ1-1 | - | TRBV11-3 | CASSQQVNTEAFF
TRBJ2-1 | TRBD2 | TRBV7-9 | CASSLGGGTPNEQFF
TRBJ2-2 | TRBD1 | TRBV9 | CASSVRQGTGELFF
TRBJ2-7 | TRBD1 | TRBV3-1/TRBV3-2 | CASSPQGQGAYEQYF
TRBJ2-5 | - | TRBV5-1 | CTSSLVGGQETQYF
TRBJ1-1 | - | TRBV9 | CASSGQVGSTEAFF
TRBJ1-2 | TRBD1 | TRBV9 | CASSVRTGDYGYTF
TRBJ1-2 | - | TRBV3-1/TRBV3-2 | CASSQDVGSNYGYTF